These T cell receptor beta chains were read from a single sample in a study of T cells in Graves' hyperthyroidism and ophthalmopathy. One entry per CDR3 protein results from TCRdb running MiXCR on the multiplex PCR reads. The table lists roughly 250,000 distinct CDR3 sequences, roughly 17% of them singletons. The specimen was blood. These receptor sequences come from a woman younger than 30 with Graves' ophthalmopathy. Each CDR3 is given with its conserved first and last residue. The D gene is left open where the match is weak. Size tells how often a clone was seen (once, few, many) or the class of an expanded clone, and some rows leave it out.

J: TRBJ2-1; V: TRBV9; D: .; size: few; CDR3: CASSVRVQGNEQFF; DNA: TGTGCCAGCAGCGTAAGGGTCCAAGGGAATGAGCAGTTCTTC
J: TRBJ1-4; V: TRBV7-2; D: TRBD1; size: .; CDR3: CASSSGTGERKLFF; DNA: TGTGCCAGCAGCTCCGGGACAGGGGAGAGGAAACTGTTTTTT
J: TRBJ2-2; V: TRBV4-2; D: .; size: .; CDR3: CASSQEYFRARYGELFF; DNA: TGTGCCAGCAGCCAAGAATATTTTAGAGCTAGGTACGGGGAGCTGTTTTTT
J: TRBJ2-1; V: TRBV6-1; D: TRBD2; size: many; CDR3: CASSDPGLAGVNNEQFF; DNA: TGTGCCAGCAGTGACCCGGGGCTAGCGGGAGTAAACAATGAGCAGTTCTTC
J: TRBJ2-1; V: TRBV6-4; D: .; size: few; CDR3: CASSDSGARYNEQFF; DNA: TGTGCCAGCAGTGACTCCGGGGCCCGATACAATGAGCAGTTCTTC
J: TRBJ1-1; V: TRBV28; D: .; size: many; CDR3: CASTLGWKNTEAFF; DNA: TGTGCCAGCACCTTAGGATGGAAGAACACTGAAGCTTTCTTT
J: TRBJ1-1; V: TRBV7-9; D: TRBD1; size: many; CDR3: CASSVSEDRGKAFF; DNA: TGTGCCAGCAGCGTCAGCGAGGACAGGGGAAAAGCTTTCTTT
J: TRBJ1-1; V: TRBV9; D: .; size: many; CDR3: CASSVNLGATEAFF; DNA: TGTGCCAGCAGCGTAAATTTGGGGGCCACTGAAGCTTTCTTT
J: TRBJ2-3; V: TRBV28; D: .; size: .; CDR3: CASSLTVVTQYF; DNA: TGTGCCAGCAGTTTGACGGTCGTTACGCAGTATTTT
J: TRBJ2-1; V: TRBV12-3/TRBV12-4; D: TRBD2; size: once; CDR3: CASSLGTSGGDYNEQFF; DNA: TGTGCCAGCAGCCTTGGGACTAGCGGGGGGGATTACAATGAGCAGTTCTTC
J: TRBJ2-1; V: TRBV6-2/TRBV6-3; D: TRBD2; size: many; CDR3: CASSYPFAPIAGGFNEQFF; DNA: TGTGCCAGCAGTTACCCATTCGCTCCCATAGCGGGAGGTTTCAATGAGCAGTTCTTC
J: TRBJ2-2; V: TRBV10-3; D: TRBD2; size: many; CDR3: CAISNRQKTSGRVRPRGELFF; DNA: TGTGCCATCAGTAACCGACAGAAGACTAGCGGGAGAGTGCGTCCCCGGGGGGAGCTGTTTTTT
J: TRBJ1-1; V: TRBV12-3/TRBV12-4; D: TRBD1; size: many; CDR3: CASSTGGWNTEAFF; DNA: TGTGCCAGCAGTACAGGGGGCTGGAACACTGAAGCTTTCTTT
J: TRBJ2-1; V: TRBV4-3; D: .; size: many; CDR3: CASSQGRQQFF; DNA: TGCGCCAGCAGCCAAGGTCGGCAGCAGTTCTTC
J: TRBJ2-7; V: TRBV9; D: TRBD1; size: .; CDR3: CASSVGGGEAEQYF; DNA: TGTGCCAGCAGCGTAGGAGGGGGCGAAGCCGAGCAGTACTTC
J: TRBJ2-1; V: TRBV27; D: .; size: many; CDR3: CASRPGSYNEQFF; DNA: TGTGCCAGCAGGCCCGGGTCCTACAATGAGCAGTTCTTC
J: TRBJ1-2; V: TRBV7-8; D: .; size: many; CDR3: CASSMGGGGVGYTF; DNA: TGTGCCAGCAGTATGGGGGGGGGAGGTGTTGGCTACACCTTC
J: TRBJ1-2; V: TRBV4-1; D: .; size: few; CDR3: CASSQVSFFRGGRSRGGYTF; DNA: TGCGCCAGCAGCCAAGTTTCGTTCTTTCGCGGGGGGAGATCGAGGGGAGGCTACACCTTC
J: TRBJ1-4; V: TRBV5-1; D: TRBD1; size: .; CDR3: CASSFPGTGDEKLFF; DNA: TGCGCCAGCAGCTTTCCCGGGACAGGGGATGAAAAACTGTTTTTT
J: TRBJ1-2; V: TRBV4-2; D: TRBD1; size: many; CDR3: CASSQEAGQATNYGYTF; DNA: TGTGCCAGCAGCCAAGAAGCGGGACAGGCGACAAACTATGGCTACACCTTC
J: TRBJ1-2; V: TRBV5-1; D: .; size: many; CDR3: CASSLGSDGASSYTF; DNA: TGCGCCAGCAGCTTGGGGTCTGACGGTGCTTCGAGCTACACCTTC
J: TRBJ1-2; V: TRBV20-1; D: TRBD1; size: many; CDR3: CSARDELRGRGYTF; DNA: TGCAGTGCTAGAGATGAACTCAGGGGGCGCGGCTACACCTTC
J: TRBJ1-3; V: TRBV10-3; D: .; size: .; CDR3: CATSESYSGNTIYF; DNA: TGTGCCACCAGTGAGAGTTACTCTGGAAACACCATATATTTT
J: TRBJ2-5; V: TRBV20-1; D: TRBD2; size: many; CDR3: CSANMGLAVETQYF; DNA: TGCAGTGCCAATATGGGACTAGCAGTGGAGACCCAGTACTTC